These T cell receptor beta chains were read from a single sample in a study of CD8 T cells in ankylosing spondylitis. TCRdb independently ran MiXCR on the 5' RACE reads; one entry per CDR3 protein. Here the sample spans 300,000 to 350,000 distinct CDR3 sequences, roughly 12% being singletons. Sequences were obtained from blood, either unsorted or a sorted T cell fraction (not recorded which). The source of these receptors is a female donor with ankylosing spondylitis or in good health (not recorded which). Each CDR3 is given without its conserved first and last residue. Some rows have no size entry. The others give once, few or many, or a class for an expanded clone.

v_gene,j_gene,abundance,CDR3aa
TRBV20-1,TRBJ2-7,few,SARWGTSFNEQY
TRBV7-8,TRBJ2-7,NA,ASSFGQGNDEQY
TRBV5-1,TRBJ2-7,NA,ASSLEERGGIGEQY
TRBV7-6,TRBJ2-7,once,ASSLVLWDSKLNEQY
TRBV29-1,TRBJ2-7,many,SVETTGGYEQY
TRBV10-3,TRBJ2-1,few,AISESLGDEVRDSYNEQF
TRBV28,TRBJ1-4,many,ASSLPGQPQLF
TRBV5-1,TRBJ2-1,few,ASSIFYSYNEQF
TRBV5-6,TRBJ2-1,many,ASSSHGLRPF
TRBV11-2,TRBJ2-1,NA,ASSSARGRISSYNEQF
TRBV29-1,TRBJ2-1,many,SVENPPEQF
TRBV4-1,TRBJ1-3,NA,ASSQGWAPGNTIY
TRBV19,TRBJ2-5,many,ASSIRSGLETQY
TRBV5-1,TRBJ2-3,many,ASTKADTQY
TRBV5-6,TRBJ2-1,many,ASSSNPHGEQF
TRBV7-6,TRBJ2-3,many,ASSASLARLTDTQY
TRBV20-1,TRBJ2-7,many,SAPKPGLASYEQY
TRBV4-1,TRBJ1-5,many,ASSQSSSTNQPQH
TRBV9,TRBJ1-2,NA,ASSGDYGDT
TRBV12-3/TRBV12-4,TRBJ2-1,many,ASSCRRGGGVRYEQF
TRBV12-3/TRBV12-4,TRBJ2-3,many,ASSSDTDTQY
TRBV11-3,TRBJ2-5,many,ASSLDGDTQY
TRBV24-1,TRBJ2-3,many,ATSDLGVSGGRTDTQY
TRBV7-2,TRBJ2-7,NA,ASSPRGAGRGEQY
TRBV29-1,TRBJ2-1,many,SAGQGIMRNEQF